This T cell receptor (beta chain) derives from a study of technical replicates of blood from a handful of donors (dated by TCRdb to the late 2010s). To prepare the library, the immunoSEQ multiplex PCR assay was applied. TCRdb provides this immuneACCESS table in a form limited to in-frame rearrangements. Some clones are lacking; in checked studies, under half of them reflect an unresolved V gene, and why the rest are absent is not known. The sample table holds fewer than 70,000 clones, of which 70% to 90% were seen once. The ten top clones hold about 5.4% of the sample. A word on this clone: The clone's antigen remains unknown. Nothing much larger sits one base from this clone, and base qualities are not available.

This receptor was taken from a human donor in good health. Some clones in this sample may be carry-over from other donors' samples. The sample taken for sequencing was PBMCs.

The CDR3 protein is CASSKVFGGSWNEQFF. The DNA sequence follows: TGTGCCAGCAGCAAAGTTTTTGGCGGGAGCTGGAATGAGCAGTTCTTC. The V and J genes are TRBV21-1 and TRBJ2-1; the D segment call TRBD2 is taken from the table without a DNA check. TRBV21-1 is a known pseudogene. The CDR3 measures 16 amino acids from cysteine to phenylalanine. Of all the DNA, just the CDR3 is kept, 48 bases in frame from base 1.